This TCR beta chain was sequenced for a study of cytomegalovirus exposure and HLA in healthy donors. General study points: V segments that were indistinguishable, TRBV6-2 and TRBV6-3 among them, were omitted from analysis. In an earlier analysis, productive rearrangement rates for most beta V segments clustered near 87% or 30%. The number of N-insertions in an Asian-associated ancestry cluster was reportedly below the 666-donor mean in a later analysis.

V lost 2 bases and J lost 5, with 15 bases in between. From germline, CDR1 is MGHRA and CDR2 YSYEKL. This CDR3 is 15 amino acids long. 13 Jbeta primers and 60 Vbeta primers were used for the PCR. Here immunoSEQ multiplex PCR was the method, and the copy in TCRdb shows in-frame clones only, minus some. This table holds about 160,000 clones, around 82% found once. With regard to this clone: The target antigen is unknown.

This chain joins TRBV4-1 and TRBJ2-5; the D is unclear. The clonotype was recovered from a man aged 45-65 years in good health and CMV-seropositive. The source material was PBMCs. The CDR3 sequence: CASSQNKAVQETQYF. The CDR3, as DNA: TGCGCCAGCAGCCAAAATAAGGCGGTGCAGGAGACCCAGTACTTC.